This is a list of T cell receptor beta chains from one sample in a study of response to subunit inactivated influenza vaccine. MiXCR was run by TCRdb on the RT-PCR reads, yielding one entry per CDR3 protein. The table lists approximately 520,000 distinct CDR3 sequences, about 25% of them singletons. The specimen comprised CD4+ T cells sorted from PBMCs, sampled roughly 5 days after vaccination. These receptors were collected from a man in his fifties or sixties who received an inactivated influenza vaccine. CDR3s include the opening cysteine and the closing phenylalanine or tryptophan. A D gene is named only where the DNA matches it firmly. Clone size is stated in some rows and not others, as once, few, many or a class when expanded.

d_call	clone_size	v_call	j_call	cdr3_aa	cdr3_nt
.	.	TRBV20-1	TRBJ2-2	CSARYPIGNTGELFF	TGCAGTGCTAGATACCCCATCGGGAACACCGGGGAGCTGTTTTTT
.	few	TRBV5-1	TRBJ1-1	CASTWNRASDTEAFF	TGCGCCAGCACGTGGAACAGGGCGAGCGACACTGAAGCTTTCTTT
.	few	TRBV18	TRBJ1-4	CASSQSQGGMSEKLFF	TGTGCCAGCTCACAAAGCCAGGGAGGGATGAGTGAAAAACTGTTTTTT
.	.	TRBV7-9	TRBJ1-1	CASSLMGTTNTEAFF	TGTGCCAGCAGCTTAATGGGCACCACGAACACTGAAGCTTTCTTT
.	few	TRBV29-1	TRBJ2-7	CSVVGYEQYF	TGCAGCGTTGTTGGATACGAGCAGTACTTC
.	.	TRBV10-3	TRBJ2-1	CAISDRGSNNEQFF	TGTGCCATCAGTGACCGGGGGAGTAACAATGAGCAGTTCTTC
.	.	TRBV12-3/TRBV12-4	TRBJ2-7	CASSLAGSEQYF	TGTGCCAGCAGTTTAGCGGGTAGCGAGCAGTACTTC
.	.	TRBV4-1	TRBJ1-6	CASSQVVDNNPYNSPLHF	TGCGCCAGCAGCCAAGTCGTGGACAACAATCCCTATAATTCACCCCTCCACTTT
.	.	TRBV5-5	TRBJ2-3	CASSQSGSTDTQYF	TGTGCCAGCAGCCAATCCGGGTCTACAGATACGCAGTATTTT
TRBD1	.	TRBV19	TRBJ1-5	CASSTSGGTGTQPQHF	TGTGCCAGTAGTACATCCGGAGGGACAGGGACTCAGCCCCAGCATTTT
.	.	TRBV5-1	TRBJ2-1	CASSPRALIDEQFF	TGCGCCAGCAGTCCCAGGGCTCTAATCGATGAGCAGTTCTTC
.	once	TRBV6-5	TRBJ2-6	CASSYYGAGANVLTF	TGTGCCAGCAGTTACTATGGAGCTGGGGCCAACGTCCTGACTTTC
TRBD2	.	TRBV12-3/TRBV12-4	TRBJ2-7	CASSSTGLAGGREQYF	TGTGCCAGCAGTTCTACTGGACTAGCGGGAGGGAGGGAGCAGTACTTC
.	.	TRBV14	TRBJ2-1	CASSQDRGTEQFF	TGTGCCAGCAGCCAAGATCGAGGGACAGAGCAGTTCTTC
.	.	TRBV7-9	TRBJ2-7	CASSFPSSYEQYF	TGTGCCAGCAGCTTCCCTAGCTCCTACGAGCAGTACTTC
TRBD1	few	TRBV6-5	TRBJ1-5	CASSYSARGANQPQHF	TGTGCCAGCAGTTACTCGGCCAGGGGGGCCAATCAGCCCCAGCATTTT
.	.	TRBV4-1	TRBJ1-1	CASSQDRVYTEAFF	TGCGCCAGCAGCCAAGACAGGGTATACACTGAAGCTTTCTTT
.	few	TRBV12-3/TRBV12-4	TRBJ2-2	CASSPGFFGAGELFF	TGTGCCAGCAGCCCGGGATTTTTTGGGGCGGGGGAGCTGTTTTTT
TRBD2	many	TRBV5-1	TRBJ2-5	CASSLTTSGTNQETQYF	TGCGCCAGCAGCTTGACGACTAGCGGAACTAACCAAGAGACCCAGTACTTC
.	.	TRBV7-9	TRBJ2-7	CASSFGFAGYEQYF	TGTGCCAGCAGCTTCGGGTTCGCGGGCTACGAGCAGTACTTC
.	.	TRBV27	TRBJ2-3	CASMQTSTDTQYF	TGTGCCAGCATGCAAACTAGCACAGATACGCAGTATTTT
TRBD2	.	TRBV5-1	TRBJ2-2	CASSARLAANTGELFF	TGCGCCAGCAGCGCCCGACTAGCCGCGAACACCGGGGAGCTGTTTTTT
.	.	TRBV12-3/TRBV12-4	TRBJ2-1	CASSFLYPGGEQFF	TGTGCCAGCAGTTTCCTATACCCCGGCGGTGAGCAGTTCTTC
.	few	TRBV30	TRBJ1-3	CAWFLSGNTIYF	TGTGCCTGGTTCCTCTCTGGAAACACCATATATTTT
.	.	TRBV5-6	TRBJ1-6	CASSREDSPLHF	TGTGCCAGCAGCCGCGAAGATTCACCCCTCCACTTT
.	.	TRBV3-1	TRBJ2-1	CASSQYGQGDPFF	TGTGCCAGCAGCCAATATGGGCAGGGCGATCCGTTCTTC
TRBD2	.	TRBV7-6	TRBJ2-5	CASSLESGTGTQYF	TGTGCCAGCAGCTTAGAGAGCGGGACCGGGACCCAGTACTTC
TRBD2	.	TRBV29-1	TRBJ2-2	CSVGVSGRNGELFF	TGCAGCGTTGGGGTTAGCGGGAGGAACGGGGAGCTGTTTTTT
TRBD1	.	TRBV3-1	TRBJ2-6	CASSRTGGRGGANVLTF	TGTGCCAGCAGTCGGACAGGGGGACGAGGAGGGGCCAACGTCCTGACTTTC